What follows are 20 T cell receptor beta chains derived from one specimen sequenced in a study of blood T cells in healthy people across ages. Then a second PCR, running roughly 7 to 11 cycles, was carried out with a sample-barcoded 5' primer and a J-beta primer mix. TCRdb recomputed calls from the 5' RACE reads with MiXCR, one row per CDR3 protein. The sample includes about a million distinct CDR3 sequences, 45% to 60% of them seen just once. Sample: blood. These receptors were obtained from a woman in her sixties or seventies in good health.

Written as DNA, the CDR3 is TGCAGCGTCAACAGGGCCGGGGAGACCCAGTACTTC. Its protein is CSVNRAGETQYF. This rearrangement joins TRBV29-1 to TRBJ2-5, with D possibly being TRBD1 (6 bases). CDR3 length: 12 residues. Per the germline V gene, CDR1 is SQVTM and CDR2 is ANQGSEA. V was cut by 6 bases and J by 5 bases, with 13 bases left in between. Drawing the rest from reference TRBV29-1 and TRBJ2-5, the complete variable domain is SAVISQKPSRDICQRGTSLTIQCQVDSQVTMMFWYRQQPGQSLTLIATANQGSEATYESGFVIDKFPISRPNLTFSTLTVSNMSPEDSSIYLCSVNRAGETQYFGPGTRLLVL.

This clonotype was counted a few times. This chain links TRBV28 with TRBJ2-1; TRBD1 agrees at 7 bases. The CDR3 has 14 amino acids. V lost 7 bases to trimming and J lost 8 bases; unmatched junction nucleotides: 11. Germline-derived CDR1 and CDR2 are MDHEN and SYDVKM. The CDR3 DNA follows: TGTGCCAGCACCCCGGGACAGAGTATCTATGAGCAGTTCTTC. This codes for CASTPGQSIYEQFF. Supplemented by reference TRBV28 and TRBJ2-1, the full variable domain reads DVKVTQSSRYLVKRTGEKVFLECVQDMDHENMFWYRQDPGLGLRLIYFSYDVKMKEKGDIPEGYSVSREKKERFSLILESASTNQTSMYLCASTPGQSIYEQFFGPGTRLTVL.

The chain uses TRBV29-1 and TRBJ1-2, with D possibly TRBD1 on 5 matching bases. Germline-derived CDR1 and CDR2 are SQVTM and ANQGSEA. The CDR3 consists of 11 residues. Trimming removed 5 bases at V and 8 bases at J, with 12 bases between. This CDR3 is CSVRGERGYTF. As DNA, the CDR3 is TGCAGCGTTCGAGGGGAGAGAGGCTACACCTTC.

This chain links TRBV2 with TRBJ1-1, with no clear D. The CDR3 totals 13 residues. Germline V gene data show CDR1 as SNHLY and CDR2 as FYNNEI. V was cut by 2 bases and J by 1 base, with 5 bases left in between. CDR3 loop: CASSEQQNTEAFF. CDR3 nucleotides: TGTGCCAGCAGTGAACAGCAGAACACTGAAGCTTTCTTT.

The chain links TRBV6-6 to TRBJ2-1; TRBD2 agrees at 8 bases. The CDR3 spans 15 residues. J gave up 2 bases and V 6 bases, and 6 bases lay outside the gene matches. CDR1 and CDR2 from the germline V gene are MNHNY and SVGAGI (reference sequence). The CDR3 reads CASRLTSVAYNEQFF. The CDR3, as DNA: TGTGCCAGCAGACTGACTAGCGTTGCCTACAATGAGCAGTTCTTC.

CDR3 amino acids: CASSPTVGTPYEQYF. The CDR3, as DNA: TGTGCCAGCTCACCAACGGTCGGGACCCCCTACGAGCAGTACTTC. The chain combines TRBV18 with TRBJ2-7; D is tentatively TRBD1 or TRBD2 (5 bases each). The CDR3 loop spans 15 amino acids. In germline, CDR1 is KGHSH, CDR2 LQKENI. Between the trimmed V and J ends, which lost 2 bases and 2 bases, there was a span of 13 bases.

The chain employs TRBV27 and TRBJ2-5, with TRBD1 identical over 9 bases. The germline gives CDR1 MNHEY, CDR2 SMNVEV (reference sequence). The CDR3 runs to 22 residues. With V trimmed by 4 bases and J by 2 bases, 26 bases remained unmatched. The CDR3 nucleotides read TGTGCCAGCAGTTCTGAAGCAGTTTATAGCCGGGACAGGGATTGGCGTCAAGAGACCCAGTACTTC. Translation: CASSSEAVYSRDRDWRQETQYF.

A few counts support this clonotype. This sequence joins TRBV7-9 and TRBJ2-3, with TRBD2 matching over 10 bases. The CDR3 is made up of 15 amino acids. Germline CDR1 is SEHNR and CDR2 is FQNEAQ (reference sequence). Trimming at V came to 5 bases and at J to 2 bases, leaving 4 bases not matched to a gene. The DNA of the CDR3 is TGTGCCAGCAGCCCCGGGACTAGCGCCACAGATACGCAGTATTTT. This sequence encodes CASSPGTSATDTQYF.

In this sample, this clonotype turned up many times. The chain carries TRBV2 and TRBJ2-5; 12 bases agree with TRBD2. V was pared by 7 bases and J by 4 bases, with 7 bases of the junction left unmatched. The CDR3 is made up of 15 amino acids. From germline, CDR1 is SNHLY and CDR2 FYNNEI. The CDR3 nucleotides are TGTGCCAGCACATGGACTAGCGGGACCCGAGAGACCCAGTACTTC. This encodes CASTWTSGTRETQYF.

This clonotype showed up just a few times. The genes are TRBV4-2 and TRBJ2-7; TRBD1 matches 8 bases. CDR1 and CDR2 from the germline V gene are LGHNA and YNFKEQ. The CDR3 runs 18 residues. The junction had 12 bases not matched to a gene; V was cut back by 0 bases and J by 2 bases. CDR3 loop: CASSQDDMGGQGPYEQYF. The CDR3, as DNA: TGTGCCAGCAGCCAAGATGACATGGGAGGACAGGGACCCTACGAGCAGTACTTC.

The chain couples TRBV5-1 to TRBJ2-7; no firm D call. The CDR3 spans 12 residues. Germline lookup yields CDR1 SGHRS and CDR2 YFSETQ. V was pared by 6 bases and J by 3 bases, with 10 bases between. The CDR3 DNA sequence: TGCGCCAGCAACCAGAACGACTACGAGCAGTACTTC. Protein sequence: CASNQNDYEQYF.

The chain couples TRBV4-2 to TRBJ2-1, with 12 bases fitting TRBD2. Trimming cost V 1 base and J 4 bases; bases outside gene matches: 5. Germline V CDR1 and CDR2: LGHNA, YNFKEQ. The CDR3 extends over 17 amino acids. The CDR3: CASSQGASGGVYNEQFF. The CDR3 DNA sequence: TGTGCCAGCAGCCAAGGGGCTAGCGGGGGGGTATACAATGAGCAGTTCTTC.

V and J are TRBV9 and TRBJ1-5; 12 bases map to TRBD1. The V segment lost 3 bases and the J segment 5 bases; nucleotides outside the gene matches: 3. The CDR3 is 15 residues long. Germline assignment: CDR1 SGDLS and CDR2 YYNGEE. The CDR3 reads CASSAGQGAYQPQHF. DNA for the CDR3: TGTGCCAGCAGCGCGGGACAGGGGGCCTATCAGCCCCAGCATTTT.

CDR3 bases: TGTGCCAGCAGATATGACACAAATCAGCCCCAGCATTTT. Protein: CASRYDTNQPQHF. V usage is TRBV6-5 and J usage is TRBJ1-5; no firm D call. Trimming shortened V by 6 bases and J by 4 bases, and 10 bases separated the two germline ends. Germline V gene lookup returns CDR1 MNHEY and CDR2 SVGAGI. This CDR3 region has 13 residues.

In this sample, this clonotype turned up a few times. This chain uses TRBV12-3 or TRBV12-4 with TRBJ2-7; maybe TRBD2 (5 bases). The CDR3 is 14 amino acids. Between the trimmed V and J ends, which lost 6 bases and 5 bases, there was a span of 17 bases. The CDR3 bases are TGTGCCAGCAGCAGCGACACGCGGGCCAACGAGCAGTACTTC. The encoded protein is CASSSDTRANEQYF.

The genes are TRBV7-2 and TRBJ2-4; the match to TRBD1 covers 8 bases. The end of the DNA aligns better with TRBJ2-7, so the J call may be wrong. The CDR3 has 14 residues. Germline CDR1 SGHTA, CDR2 FQGNSA. The CDR3: CASSLVRQGYEQYF. Here the CDR3 DNA reads TGTGCCAGCAGCTTAGTCAGACAGGGGTACGAGCAGTACTTC.

V and J are TRBV12-3 or TRBV12-4 and TRBJ2-1, with D possibly matching TRBD1 (5 bases). CDR3 length equals 17 residues. The V end was cut by 7 bases, the J end by 0 bases, with 19 bases between. The CDR3 sequence: CASKTRIGVSSYNEQFF. In DNA form, the CDR3 reads TGTGCCAGCAAAACGAGGATAGGGGTGAGCTCCTACAATGAGCAGTTCTTC.

The rearrangement joins TRBV27 to TRBJ2-7, with 11 positions matching TRBD2. Germline trimming cut 2 bases from V and 4 bases from J; bases unmatched to any gene: 7. This CDR3 region has 16 residues. The V gene's germline CDR1 is MNHEY and CDR2 SMNVEV (reference sequence). This chain's CDR3 is CASSLLASGRWYEQYF. Written as DNA, the CDR3 is TGTGCCAGCAGTTTACTAGCTAGCGGGAGGTGGTACGAGCAGTACTTC.

The chain is built from TRBV7-9 and TRBJ2-7, with a possible D match to TRBD2 (6 bases). Per germline, CDR1 SEHNR and CDR2 FQNEAQ (reference sequence). The V gene lost 2 bases and the J gene lost 6 bases, with 14 bases spanning the gap. The CDR3 consists of 14 residues. CDR3 residues: CASSLYGGPSEQYF. The CDR3, as DNA: TGTGCCAGCAGCTTATACGGGGGACCTAGCGAGCAGTACTTC.

The V and J genes are TRBV5-5 and TRBJ2-3; 7 bases map to TRBD2. The J segment lost 0 bases and the V segment lost 6 bases, leaving 4 bases of the junction unmatched. Germline CDR1 is SGHKS and CDR2 is YYEKEE (reference sequence). The CDR3 has 14 residues. The CDR3 coding sequence is TGTGCCAGCACCGGGGGGTGGAGCACAGATACGCAGTATTTT. Translated, it gives CASTGGWSTDTQYF. The full variable domain, its missing parts supplied by reference TRBV5-5 and TRBJ2-3, is DAGVTQSPTHLIKTRGQQVTLRCSPISGHKSVSWYQQVLGQGPQFIFQYYEKEERGRGNFPDRFSARQFPNYSSELNVNALLLGDSALYLCASTGGWSTDTQYFGPGTRLTVL.